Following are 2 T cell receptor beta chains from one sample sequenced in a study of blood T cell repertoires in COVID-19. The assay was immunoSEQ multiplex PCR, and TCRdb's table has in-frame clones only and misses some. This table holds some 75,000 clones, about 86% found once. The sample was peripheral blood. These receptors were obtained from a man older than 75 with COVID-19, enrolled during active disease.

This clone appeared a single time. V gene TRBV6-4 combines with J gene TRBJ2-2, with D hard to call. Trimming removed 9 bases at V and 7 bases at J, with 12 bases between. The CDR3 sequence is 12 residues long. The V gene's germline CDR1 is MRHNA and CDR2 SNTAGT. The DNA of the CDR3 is TGTGCCAGTTCTAAAGGCGGCGGGGAGCTGTTTTTT. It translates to CASSKGGGELFF.

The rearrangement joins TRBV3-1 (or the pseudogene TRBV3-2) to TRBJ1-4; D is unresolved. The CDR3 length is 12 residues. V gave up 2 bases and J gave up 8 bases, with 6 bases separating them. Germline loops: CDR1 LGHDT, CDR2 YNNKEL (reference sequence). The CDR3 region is CASSQSSEKLFF. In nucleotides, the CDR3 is TGTGCCAGCAGCCAATCATCAGAAAAACTGTTTTTT.